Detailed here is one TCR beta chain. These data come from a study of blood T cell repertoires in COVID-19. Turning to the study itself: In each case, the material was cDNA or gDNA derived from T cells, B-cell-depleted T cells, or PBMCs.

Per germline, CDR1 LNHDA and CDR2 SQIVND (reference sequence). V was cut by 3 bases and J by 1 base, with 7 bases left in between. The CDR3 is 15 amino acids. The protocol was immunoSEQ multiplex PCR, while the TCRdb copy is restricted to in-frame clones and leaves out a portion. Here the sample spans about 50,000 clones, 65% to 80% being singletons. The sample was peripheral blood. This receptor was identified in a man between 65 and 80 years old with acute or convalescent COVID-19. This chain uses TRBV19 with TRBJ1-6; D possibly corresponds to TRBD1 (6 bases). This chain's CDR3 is CASSMDRSYNSPLHF. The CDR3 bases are TGTGCCAGTAGTATGGACAGATCCTATAATTCACCCCTCCACTTT.